This T cell receptor (beta chain) derives from a study of blood T cell repertoires in COVID-19. Study-wide background: The study drew acute and convalescent COVID-19 samples from the United States, Italy and Spain. PBMCs, B-cell-depleted T cells, or T cells provided the cDNA or gDNA that made up the material.

Study processing details: Researchers report that nucleated cell counts were estimated from reference gene primer amplification. Sequenced by immunoSEQ multiplex PCR; TCRdb stores in-frame clones only, minus some. V and J calls and clone size are those listed in that table; D and trimming were worked out from the DNA. Of about 150,000 clones listed, approximately 80% were seen once; the top ten hold approximately 9.1%. The sample comprised peripheral blood. The receptor's source is a woman aged 60-70 years with active or convalescent COVID-19.

The CDR3 DNA reads TGTGCCAGCAGCAAATGGGAGCGGCGGGTAGCCTTCTTC. Translated, it gives CASSKWERRVAFF. The chain is built from TRBV21-1 and TRBJ2-1; TRBD2, the D gene given by the table, was not confirmed from the DNA. TRBV21-1 is a pseudogene. The CDR3 has 13 residues.